This T cell receptor (beta chain) was identified in a study of CD8 T cells in ankylosing spondylitis. Study-wide results and limits: Disease-linked clones bore a CD8+ phenotype, appearing relatively rarely in peripheral blood. Certain motif variants had earlier been reported in reactive arthritis synovial fluid and blood. Seemingly distinctive of ankylosing spondylitis blood was a TCR beta motif formed by eight highly homologous variants. Matched synovial fluid from ankylosing spondylitis patients was reported to be enriched for disease-linked clones.

TCRdb re-called the 5' RACE reads with MiXCR, one entry per CDR3 protein. Here the sample spans approximately 400,000 distinct CDR3 sequences, 15% to 20% being singletons. The CDR3 contains 11 residues. Per the germline V gene, CDR1 is DFQATT and CDR2 is SNEGSKA (reference sequence). The V gene lost 7 bases and the J gene lost 1 base, with 7 bases spanning the gap. This clonotype showed up many times. The antigen is not known. The TCR originated in a male donor with ankylosing spondylitis. J is TRBJ1-1 and V is TRBV20-1; a weak D match, TRBD1 (6 bases). Sequencing was performed on blood, either unsorted or a sorted T cell fraction (not recorded which). As DNA, the CDR3 is TGCAGTGTGACAGGGAACACTGAAGCTTTCTTT. It specifies CSVTGNTEAFF.